The 20 T cell receptor beta chains below all came from one sample that was sequenced in a study of blood T cells in healthy people across ages. A J-beta primer mix and a sample-barcoded 5' primer were used in a second PCR of roughly 6 to 11 cycles. TCRdb re-analysed the 5' RACE reads in MiXCR, keeping a single row per CDR3 protein. Among roughly 1,500,000 distinct CDR3 sequences listed, roughly 45% were seen once. Sequencing was carried out using blood. The receptors shown here come from a woman aged 18-30 years in good health.

The chain couples TRBV20-1 to TRBJ2-5; 10 bases agree with TRBD1. Germline trimming cut 0 bases from V and 5 bases from J; bases unmatched to any gene: 9. The CDR3 has 16 residues. The germline gives CDR1 DFQATT, CDR2 SNEGSKA (reference sequence). CDR3 protein: CSARDRRGQGIETQYF. CDR3 bases: TGCAGTGCTAGAGATAGGAGGGGACAGGGGATTGAGACCCAGTACTTC.

The rearrangement links TRBV4-1 to TRBJ2-7; D unclear. There are 13 residues in the CDR3. Between the trimmed V and J ends, which lost 2 bases and 2 bases, there was a span of 7 bases. The V gene's germline CDR1 is MGHRA and CDR2 YSYEKL. CDR3 protein: CASSQIGPYEQYF. The CDR3 DNA follows: TGCGCCAGCAGCCAAATCGGCCCCTACGAGCAGTACTTC.

This clonotype was picked up a small number of times. The rearrangement links TRBV29-1 to TRBJ1-2; no definite D call. The CDR3 length is 12 residues. Germline V CDR1 and CDR2: SQVTM, ANQGSEA. The ends were cut back, 5 bases at V and 2 bases at J, with 9 bases in the middle. As DNA, the CDR3 is TGCAGCGTTAATCTCAGCAACTATGGCTACACCTTC. This encodes CSVNLSNYGYTF. The full variable domain, in which reference TRBV29-1 and TRBJ1-2 provide the parts outside the CDR3, is SAVISQKPSRDICQRGTSLTIQCQVDSQVTMMFWYRQQPGQSLTLIATANQGSEATYESGFVIDKFPISRPNLTFSTLTVSNMSPEDSSIYLCSVNLSNYGYTFGSGTRLTVV.

This clonotype came up once. The V gene is TRBV28, the J gene TRBJ2-5; D is unclear. V lost 5 bases and J 5 bases, leaving 12 bases between the germline ends. Germline V gives CDR1 MDHEN, CDR2 SYDVKM. CDR3 size: 13 residues. CDR3 in DNA: TGTGCCAGCAGTGCGTCCGAGGTGGAGACCCAGTACTTC. Translating it yields CASSASEVETQYF.

The chain uses TRBV27 and TRBJ1-1; 12 bases agree with TRBD1. V shed 0 bases, J shed 0 bases, and the junction held 8 bases outside the gene matches. CDR3 length: 19 residues. Per germline, CDR1 MNHEY and CDR2 SMNVEV (reference sequence). The CDR3 loop is CASSLSSWGQGALNTEAFF. CDR3 DNA: TGTGCCAGCAGTTTATCCTCCTGGGGACAGGGGGCGTTGAACACTGAAGCTTTCTTT.

This clonotype turned up a few times. V is TRBV11-1 and J is TRBJ2-4; D unresolved. The J call may be incorrect, as the DNA end agrees better with TRBJ2-7. The CDR3 is made up of 12 amino acids. Germline CDR1 SGHAT, CDR2 FQDESV (reference sequence). CDR3 in amino acids: CASSEGMFEQYF. CDR3 DNA: TGTGCCAGCAGCGAAGGGATGTTCGAGCAGTACTTC.

A few counts support this clonotype. The V gene is TRBV7-4, the J gene TRBJ2-1; TRBD2 matches at 10 bases. CDR1 is SGHVT and CDR2 is SQSDAQ in the germline V gene. J gave up 6 bases and V 3 bases, and 5 bases lay outside the gene matches. CDR3 length: 15 amino acids. The CDR3 bases are TGTGCCAGCAGCTTCAGCGGGAGGGCCTCCAATGAGCAGTTCTTC. Residues: CASSFSGRASNEQFF.

This clonotype was recorded a few times. This rearrangement joins TRBV20-1 to TRBJ2-1, with 8 bases identical to TRBD2. The CDR3 contains 15 residues. V shed 6 bases, J shed 2 bases, and the junction held 9 bases outside the gene matches. The germline V gene encodes CDR1 DFQATT and CDR2 SNEGSKA (reference sequence). CDR3 sequence reads: CSASHPGLAYNEQFF. The CDR3 nucleotides are TGCAGTGCCTCCCATCCGGGACTAGCCTACAATGAGCAGTTCTTC.

The chain joins TRBV6-5 to TRBJ2-4, with D unclear. With the DNA end fitting TRBJ2-7 better, the J assignment may be wrong. The CDR3 runs to 15 residues. Germline V CDR1 and CDR2: MNHEY, SVGAGI. CDR3 residues: CASSYSSSMTYEQYF. CDR3 coding DNA: TGTGCCAGCAGTTACTCGAGTTCTATGACCTACGAGCAGTACTTC.

The chain has TRBV10-3 and TRBJ2-1; 7 nucleotides line up with TRBD1. The CDR3 sequence is 17 residues long. Trimming cost V 2 bases and J 7 bases; bases outside gene matches: 14. Germline assignment: CDR1 ENHRY and CDR2 SYGVKD. CDR3 loop: CAISEPQRPGQSNEQFF. CDR3 coding DNA: TGTGCCATCAGTGAGCCCCAAAGACCGGGACAGTCGAATGAGCAGTTCTTC.

The rearrangement uses TRBV11-2 and TRBJ2-6, with 9 bases identical to TRBD2. The CDR3 totals 20 residues. The junction had 11 bases not matched to a gene; V was cut back by 0 bases and J by 2 bases. CDR1 and CDR2 (germline): SGHAT, FQNNGV. The CDR3 DNA reads as TGTGCCAGCAGCTTAGACCTAGCGGGGCTCCTATTAGCTGGGGCCAACGTCCTGACTTTC. This gives the protein CASSLDLAGLLLAGANVLTF.

This sequence joins TRBV12-3 or TRBV12-4 and TRBJ2-5; 7 positions agree with TRBD2. The CDR3 spans 15 residues. Trimming at V came to 5 bases and at J to 3 bases, leaving 9 bases not matched to a gene. The DNA of the CDR3 is TGTGCCAGCAGTCTCCAACGGACTAGGGAAGAGACCCAGTACTTC. Translation gives CASSLQRTREETQYF.

V gene TRBV20-1 combines with J gene TRBJ1-6; 8 bases line up with TRBD1. Germline CDR1 is DFQATT and CDR2 is SNEGSKA (reference sequence). Trimming took 0 bases from V and 0 from J; bases not matched to a gene: 4. The CDR3 runs to 17 residues. CDR3 sequence (DNA): TGCAGTGCTAGAGATCGGGACAGGAGCTCCTATAATTCACCCCTCCACTTT. Its translation is CSARDRDRSSYNSPLHF.

The chain combines TRBV20-1 with TRBJ2-1; 11 positions agree with TRBD2. Germline V CDR1 and CDR2: DFQATT, SNEGSKA (reference sequence). This CDR3 contains 13 residues. V lost 8 bases and J lost 4; bases outside the gene matches: 4. The CDR3 protein is CSLTSGSYNEQFF. The DNA of the CDR3 is TGCAGTCTAACTAGCGGGAGTTACAATGAGCAGTTCTTC.

As DNA, the CDR3 is TGTGCCAGCAGTGTAGGGTCTCGCGAGCAGTACTTC. As protein: CASSVGSREQYF. The chain links TRBV25-1 to TRBJ2-7, with D uncertain. V was trimmed by 4 bases and J by 6 bases, leaving 10 bases between them. Germline V lookup: CDR1 MGHDK, CDR2 SYGVNS. The CDR3 is 12 residues long.

V and J are TRBV4-2 and TRBJ2-3; TRBD2 aligns across 7 bases. V was pared by 2 bases and J by 3 bases, with 5 bases of the junction left unmatched. The V gene's germline CDR1 is LGHNA and CDR2 YNFKEQ. This CDR3 spans 15 amino acids. The CDR3 bases are TGTGCCAGCAGCCAACGGTCTAGCGGTACAGATACGCAGTATTTT. As protein: CASSQRSSGTDTQYF.

This chain uses TRBV27 with TRBJ2-1; D call uncertain. CDR3 size: 13 residues. V lost 4 bases to trimming and J lost 9 bases, with 13 bases between them. Per germline, CDR1 MNHEY and CDR2 SMNVEV (reference sequence). Here the CDR3 DNA reads TGTGCCAGCAGTTCGCTCAAGGATGCTGAGCAGTTCTTC. Translated: CASSSLKDAEQFF.

The chain is built from TRBV12-3 or TRBV12-4 and TRBJ1-1, with TRBD1 matching over 8 bases. Losses at the gene ends were 4 bases for V and 5 bases for J; bases not matched to a gene: 6. This CDR3 has 14 residues. CDR3 amino acids: CASSWTGLSTEAFF. The CDR3 DNA sequence: TGTGCCAGCAGTTGGACAGGGTTGAGTACTGAAGCTTTCTTT.

Concerning this clonotype itself: Compared with germline, one end of the junction differs, possibly owing to a read error. This sequence joins TRBV7-9 and TRBJ1-5; D is unresolved. The CDR3 is 15 amino acids. The germline V gene encodes CDR1 SEHNR and CDR2 FQNEAQ (reference sequence). CDR3 bases: TGCGCCAGCAGCTTCGGCACAGTGGGCAATCAGCCCCAGCATTTT. Its translation: CASSFGTVGNQPQHF.

This clonotype has only one observation. The chain has TRBV18 and TRBJ2-2; the D is unclear. This CDR3 is 13 amino acids long. V shed 6 bases and J shed 6 bases, with 11 bases lying between them. Germline lookup yields CDR1 KGHSH and CDR2 LQKENI. Here the CDR3 reads CASSPRRPGELFF. The CDR3 DNA reads as TGTGCCAGCTCCCCCCGGCGACCCGGGGAGCTGTTTTTT. The whole variable domain, remainder taken from reference TRBV18 and TRBJ2-2, is NAGVMQNPRHLVRRRGQEARLRCSPMKGHSHVYWYRQLPEEGLKFMVYLQKENIIDESGMPKERFSAEFPKEGPSILRIQQVVRGDSAAYFCASSPRRPGELFFGEGSRLTVL.